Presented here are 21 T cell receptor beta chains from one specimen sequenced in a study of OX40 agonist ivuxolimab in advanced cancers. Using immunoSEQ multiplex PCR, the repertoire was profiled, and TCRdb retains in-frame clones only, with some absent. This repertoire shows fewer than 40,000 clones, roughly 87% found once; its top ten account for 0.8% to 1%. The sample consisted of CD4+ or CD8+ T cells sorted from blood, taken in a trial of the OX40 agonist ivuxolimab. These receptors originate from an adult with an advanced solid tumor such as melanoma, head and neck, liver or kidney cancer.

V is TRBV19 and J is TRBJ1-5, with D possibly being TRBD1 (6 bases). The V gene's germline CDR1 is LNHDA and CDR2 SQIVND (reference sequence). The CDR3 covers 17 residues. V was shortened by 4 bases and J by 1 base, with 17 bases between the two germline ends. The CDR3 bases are TGTGCCAGTAGTAGGGGGCAGGGGAAGTCAAGCAATCAGCCCCAGCATTTT. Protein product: CASSRGQGKSSNQPQHF. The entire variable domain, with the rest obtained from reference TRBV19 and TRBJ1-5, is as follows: DGGITQSPKYLFRKEGQNVTLSCEQNLNHDAMYWYRQDPGQGLRLIYYSQIVNDFQKGDIAEGYSVSREKKESFPLTVTSAQKNPTAFYLCASSRGQGKSSNQPQHFGDGTRLSIL.

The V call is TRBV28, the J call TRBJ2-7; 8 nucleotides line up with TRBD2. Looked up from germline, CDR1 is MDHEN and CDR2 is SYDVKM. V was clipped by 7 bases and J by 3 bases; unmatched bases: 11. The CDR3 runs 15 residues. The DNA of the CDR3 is TGTGCCAGCACCCCCCAGCTAGCGGGTCGCTACGAGCAGTACTTC. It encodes CASTPQLAGRYEQYF.

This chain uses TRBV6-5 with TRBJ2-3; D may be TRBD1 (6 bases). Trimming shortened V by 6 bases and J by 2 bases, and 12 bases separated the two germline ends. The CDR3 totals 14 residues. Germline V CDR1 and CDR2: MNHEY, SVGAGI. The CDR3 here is CASSRDMSTDTQYF. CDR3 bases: TGTGCCAGCAGCCGGGACATGTCCACAGATACGCAGTATTTT.

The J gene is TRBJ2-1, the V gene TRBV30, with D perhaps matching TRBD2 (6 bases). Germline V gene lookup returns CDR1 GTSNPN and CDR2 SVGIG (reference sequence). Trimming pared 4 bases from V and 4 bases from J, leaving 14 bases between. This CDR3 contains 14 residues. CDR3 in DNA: TGTGCCTGGACTCGTGGGACTGTATACAATGAGCAGTTCTTC. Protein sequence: CAWTRGTVYNEQFF.

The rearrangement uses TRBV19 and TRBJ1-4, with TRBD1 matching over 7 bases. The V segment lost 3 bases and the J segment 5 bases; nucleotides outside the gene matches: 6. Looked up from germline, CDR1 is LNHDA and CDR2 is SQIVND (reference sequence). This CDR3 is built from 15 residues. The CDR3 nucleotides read TGTGCCAGTAGTATTACAGGGGCCCTAAATGAAAAACTGTTTTTT. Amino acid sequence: CASSITGALNEKLFF.

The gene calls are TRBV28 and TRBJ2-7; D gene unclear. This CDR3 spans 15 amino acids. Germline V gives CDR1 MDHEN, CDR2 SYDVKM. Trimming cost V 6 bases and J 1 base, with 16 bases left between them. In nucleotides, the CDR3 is TGTGCCAGCAGGTTCCGTCCGGGCCTTTCCTACGAGCAGTACTTC. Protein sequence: CASRFRPGLSYEQYF.

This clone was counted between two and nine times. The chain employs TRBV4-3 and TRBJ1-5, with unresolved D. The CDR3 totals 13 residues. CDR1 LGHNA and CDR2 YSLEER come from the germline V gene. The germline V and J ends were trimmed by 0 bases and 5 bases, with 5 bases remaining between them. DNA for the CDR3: TGCGCCAGCAGCCAAGATTTGGATCAGCCCCAGCATTTT. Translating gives CASSQDLDQPQHF.

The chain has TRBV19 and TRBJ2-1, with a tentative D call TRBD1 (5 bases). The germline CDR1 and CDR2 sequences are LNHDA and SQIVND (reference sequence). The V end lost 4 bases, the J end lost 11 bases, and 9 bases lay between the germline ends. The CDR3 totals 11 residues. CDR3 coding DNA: TGTGCCAGTAGTAGGGGCCAGAAGCAGTTCTTC. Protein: CASSRGQKQFF.

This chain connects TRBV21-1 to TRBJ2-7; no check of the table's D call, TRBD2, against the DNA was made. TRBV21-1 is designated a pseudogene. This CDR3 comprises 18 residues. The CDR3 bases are TGTGCCAGCAGCGCGATCACCCATCCTAGAGGGAGGTTCAACGAGCAGTACTTC. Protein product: CASSAITHPRGRFNEQYF.

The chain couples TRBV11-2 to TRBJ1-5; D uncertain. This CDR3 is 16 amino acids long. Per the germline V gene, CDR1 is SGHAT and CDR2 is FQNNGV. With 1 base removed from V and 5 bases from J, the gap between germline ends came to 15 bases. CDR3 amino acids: CASSLGIGIKDQPQHF. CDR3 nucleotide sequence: TGTGCCAGCAGCTTAGGGATAGGGATTAAGGATCAGCCCCAGCATTTT. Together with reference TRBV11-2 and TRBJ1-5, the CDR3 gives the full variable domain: EAGVAQSPRYKIIEKRQSVAFWCNPISGHATLYWYQQILGQGPKLLIQFQNNGVVDDSQLPKDRFSAERLKGVDSTLKIQPAKLEDSAVYLCASSLGIGIKDQPQHFGDGTRLSIL.

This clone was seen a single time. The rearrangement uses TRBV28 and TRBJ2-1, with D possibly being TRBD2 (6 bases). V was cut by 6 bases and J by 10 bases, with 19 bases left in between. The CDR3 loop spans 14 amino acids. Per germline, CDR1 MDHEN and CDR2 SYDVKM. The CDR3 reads CASRGDSLSKEQFF. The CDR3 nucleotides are TGTGCCAGCAGGGGGGACTCCTTATCTAAGGAGCAGTTCTTC.

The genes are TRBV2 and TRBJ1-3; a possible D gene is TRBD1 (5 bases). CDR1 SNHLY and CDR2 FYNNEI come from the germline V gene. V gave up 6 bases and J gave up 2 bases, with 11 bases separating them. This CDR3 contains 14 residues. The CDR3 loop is CASSLKTAGNTIYF. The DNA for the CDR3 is TGTGCCAGCAGCCTGAAGACAGCTGGAAACACCATATATTTT.

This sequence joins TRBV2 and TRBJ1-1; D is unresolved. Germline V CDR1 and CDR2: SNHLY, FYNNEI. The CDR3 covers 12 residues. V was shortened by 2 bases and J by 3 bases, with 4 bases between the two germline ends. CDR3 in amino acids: CASSETDTEAFF. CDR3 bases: TGTGCCAGCAGTGAAACGGACACTGAAGCTTTCTTT.

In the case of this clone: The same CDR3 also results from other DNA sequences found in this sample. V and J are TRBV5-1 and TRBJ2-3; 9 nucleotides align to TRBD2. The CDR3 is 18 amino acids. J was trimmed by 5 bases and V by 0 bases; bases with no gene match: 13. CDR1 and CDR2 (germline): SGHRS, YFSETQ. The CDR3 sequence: CASSLDLLAGGGGDTQYF. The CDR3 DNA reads TGCGCCAGCAGCTTGGATCTACTAGCGGGTGGGGGTGGAGATACGCAGTATTTT.

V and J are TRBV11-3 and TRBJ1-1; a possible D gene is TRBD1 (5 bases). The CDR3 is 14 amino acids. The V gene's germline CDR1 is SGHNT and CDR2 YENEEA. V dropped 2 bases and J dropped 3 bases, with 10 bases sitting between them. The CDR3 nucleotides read TGTGCCAGCAGCTTACAGGGTTTCTACACTGAAGCTTTCTTT. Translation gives CASSLQGFYTEAFF.

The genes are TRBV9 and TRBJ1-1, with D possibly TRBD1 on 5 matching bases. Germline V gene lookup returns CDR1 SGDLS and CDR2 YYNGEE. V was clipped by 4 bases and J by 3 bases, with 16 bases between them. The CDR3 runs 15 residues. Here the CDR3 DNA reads TGTGCCAGCAGCCCAGACAGCCGCGGAGACACTGAAGCTTTCTTT. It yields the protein CASSPDSRGDTEAFF.

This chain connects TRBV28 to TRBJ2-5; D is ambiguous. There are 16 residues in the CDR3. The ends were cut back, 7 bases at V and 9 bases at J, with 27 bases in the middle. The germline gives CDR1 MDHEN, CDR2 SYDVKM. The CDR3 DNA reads TGTGCCAGCAACCTGATCGGTCGGTCCTCCGGTGGGGCCCAGTACTTC. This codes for CASNLIGRSSGGAQYF.

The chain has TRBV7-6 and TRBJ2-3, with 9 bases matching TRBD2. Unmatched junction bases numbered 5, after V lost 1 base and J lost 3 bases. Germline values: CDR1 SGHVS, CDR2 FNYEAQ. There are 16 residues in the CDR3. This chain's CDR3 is CASSLDSGRRTDTQYF. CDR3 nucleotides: TGTGCCAGCAGCTTAGATAGCGGGAGACGGACAGATACGCAGTATTTT.

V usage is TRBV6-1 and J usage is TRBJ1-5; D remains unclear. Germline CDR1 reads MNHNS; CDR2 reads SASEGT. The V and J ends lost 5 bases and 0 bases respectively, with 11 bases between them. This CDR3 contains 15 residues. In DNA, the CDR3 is TGTGCCAGCAGTCGGGCGGCGGATAGCAATCAGCCCCAGCATTTT. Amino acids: CASSRAADSNQPQHF.

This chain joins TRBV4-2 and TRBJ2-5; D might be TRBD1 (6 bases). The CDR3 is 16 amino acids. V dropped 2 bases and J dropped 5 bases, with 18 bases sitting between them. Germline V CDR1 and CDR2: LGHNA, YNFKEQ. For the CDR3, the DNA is TGTGCCAGCAGCCAAAACGCTAACAACAGGGCTGAGACCCAGTACTTC. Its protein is CASSQNANNRAETQYF.

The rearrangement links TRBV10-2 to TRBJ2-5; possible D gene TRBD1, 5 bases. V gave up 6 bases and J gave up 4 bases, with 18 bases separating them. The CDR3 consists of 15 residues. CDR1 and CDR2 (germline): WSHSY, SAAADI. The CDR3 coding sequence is TGCGCCAGCAGGTCTCCAGCAGGGAATGGAGAGACCCAGTACTTC. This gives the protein CASRSPAGNGETQYF.